These 27 T cell receptor beta chains were all obtained from the same sample, sequenced in a study of cytomegalovirus exposure and HLA in healthy donors. Sequencing was performed with immunoSEQ multiplex PCR; in TCRdb, only in-frame clones are kept and a portion is missing. The repertoire consists of under 200,000 clones, with under 90% occurring once and the leading ten covering approximately 10%. The sequencing input was PBMCs. Receptors were obtained from a woman under 30 in good health and CMV-seropositive.

This chain connects TRBV14 to TRBJ1-2, with TRBD1 as a possible D gene (6 bases). Germline CDR1 and CDR2: SGHDN and FVKESK. The CDR3 loop spans 14 amino acids. The V end was cut by 4 bases, the J end by 0 bases, with 9 bases between. CDR3 in amino acids: CASSLWTANYGYTF. The DNA for the CDR3 is TGTGCCAGCAGCCTTTGGACAGCTAACTATGGCTACACCTTC.

This chain connects TRBV5-6 to TRBJ2-5; D remains ambiguous. V lost 3 bases and J lost 5, with 8 bases in between. CDR3 length: 12 residues. CDR1 and CDR2 (germline): SGHDT, YYEEEE. CDR3 protein: CASSSLRETQYF. The CDR3 DNA follows: TGTGCCAGCAGCTCGCTCCGGGAGACCCAGTACTTC.

The chain has TRBV9 and TRBJ2-7; the match to TRBD2 covers 11 bases. CDR3 length: 14 amino acids. CDR1 and CDR2 from the germline V gene are SGDLS and YYNGEE. V was clipped by 2 bases and J by 3 bases; unmatched bases: 1. The CDR3 region is CASSVLAGGYEQYF. The CDR3, as DNA: TGTGCCAGCAGCGTCCTAGCGGGAGGCTACGAGCAGTACTTC.

The CDR3 is CASSPRVEAFF. The CDR3 bases are TGTGCCAGCTCACCGCGGGTTGAAGCTTTCTTT. V is TRBV18 and J is TRBJ1-1; D not resolved. CDR1 is KGHSH, CDR2 LQKENI, per germline. This CDR3 region has 11 residues. Trimming took off 3 bases at V and 7 bases at J, with 6 bases between the two ends.

This clone occurred once. V usage is TRBV7-8 and J usage is TRBJ2-6, with a tentative D call TRBD1 (6 bases). Germline CDR1 SGHVS, CDR2 FQNEAQ. The V end was cut by 4 bases, the J end by 4 bases, with 11 bases between. The CDR3 is 15 amino acids. Here the CDR3 DNA reads TGTGCCAGCAGCTCCACAGGGTCCGGGGCCAACGTCCTGACTTTC. Amino acids: CASSSTGSGANVLTF. Full variable domain (outside the CDR3, taken from reference TRBV7-8 and TRBJ2-6): GAGVSQSPRYKVAKRGQDVALRCDPISGHVSLFWYQQALGQGPEFLTYFQNEAQLDKSGLPSDRFFAERPEGSVSTLKIQRTQQEDSAVYLCASSSTGSGANVLTFGAGSRLTVL.

The V gene is TRBV5-1, the J gene TRBJ2-4; tentative D call: TRBD2 (6 bases). This CDR3 is 13 amino acids long. Germline V CDR1 and CDR2: SGHRS, YFSETQ. The ends were cut back, 7 bases at V and 5 bases at J, with 13 bases in the middle. CDR3 in DNA: TGCGCCAGCCGCGGGGATGCGGAAAACATTCAGTACTTC. Translation: CASRGDAENIQYF.

J is TRBJ2-1 and V is TRBV4-2; TRBD1 matches at 8 bases. The CDR3 sequence is 16 residues long. The germline V gene has CDR1 LGHNA and CDR2 YNFKEQ. The ends lost 1 base at V and 3 bases at J; junction bases unmatched: 5. The CDR3 reads CASSQATGDIYNEQFF. The CDR3 bases are TGTGCCAGCAGCCAAGCGACAGGGGATATCTACAATGAGCAGTTCTTC.

The chain couples TRBV4-2 to TRBJ1-5; TRBD1 might be the D (5 bases). Trimming pared 0 bases from V and 5 bases from J, leaving 17 bases between. Germline V gene data show CDR1 as LGHNA and CDR2 as YNFKEQ. The CDR3 length is 17 residues. CDR3 sequence: CASSQDWGMGNHQPQHF. The DNA for the CDR3 is TGTGCCAGCAGCCAAGATTGGGGCATGGGGAATCATCAGCCCCAGCATTTT.

This clone was picked up a small number of times. This chain uses TRBV14 with TRBJ2-2; D is undetermined. Germline V gene sequence: CDR1 SGHDN, CDR2 FVKESK. V was clipped by 3 bases and J by 1 base, with 3 bases between them. There are 13 residues in the CDR3. CDR3 bases: TGTGCCAGCAGCCACCAGAACACCGGGGAGCTGTTTTTT. It translates to CASSHQNTGELFF.

As DNA, the CDR3 is TGTGCCAGCAGCCACCAAATCTCAGGACTAGCGGACAATGAGCAGTTCTTC. It encodes CASSHQISGLADNEQFF. The chain combines TRBV5-8 with TRBJ2-1, with 10 nucleotides matching TRBD2. The CDR3 runs 17 residues. V shed 4 bases, J shed 5 bases, and the junction held 12 bases outside the gene matches. Germline V gives CDR1 SGHTS, CDR2 YDEGEE. The full variable domain, rest sourced from reference TRBV5-8 and TRBJ2-1, is EAGVTQSPTHLIKTRGQQATLRCSPISGHTSVYWYQQALGLGLQFLLWYDEGEERNRGNFPPRFSGRQFPNYSSELNVNALELEDSALYLCASSHQISGLADNEQFFGPGTRLTVL.

V is TRBV27 and J is TRBJ2-7; a possible D gene is TRBD1 (5 bases). This CDR3 has 14 residues. With 4 bases removed from V and 2 bases from J, the gap between germline ends came to 12 bases. Germline CDR1 and CDR2: MNHEY and SMNVEV (reference sequence). The CDR3 bases are TGTGCCAGCAGTTGGGGCAGAGGAACCTACGAGCAGTACTTC. Protein sequence: CASSWGRGTYEQYF.

The chain is built from TRBV30 and TRBJ1-5, with a weak D call TRBD1 (6 bases). This CDR3 is 13 amino acids long. Germline values: CDR1 GTSNPN, CDR2 SVGIG (reference sequence). Trimming left V 4 bases short and J 1 base short, with 8 bases between. CDR3 loop: CAWTDRSNQPQHF. The CDR3, as DNA: TGTGCCTGGACGGACAGAAGCAATCAGCCCCAGCATTTT.

CDR3 region: CASSRTSGRKSEQYF. As DNA, the CDR3 is TGTGCCAGCAGCCGGACTAGCGGGAGGAAGAGCGAGCAGTACTTC. This sequence joins TRBV27 and TRBJ2-7; TRBD2 aligns across 14 bases. Germline loops: CDR1 MNHEY, CDR2 SMNVEV (reference sequence). The CDR3 is 15 amino acids. V lost 6 bases to trimming and J lost 6 bases; unmatched junction nucleotides: 7.

This rearrangement joins TRBV11-3 to TRBJ1-1; TRBD1 is a possible D gene (5 bases). The CDR3 contains 15 residues. Looked up from germline, CDR1 is SGHNT and CDR2 is YENEEA. V was pared by 5 bases and J by 6 bases, with 19 bases between. Here the CDR3 reads CASSPRRGVWPEAFF. The DNA of the CDR3 is TGTGCCAGCAGCCCAAGGCGGGGGGTTTGGCCTGAAGCTTTCTTT.

The chain recombines TRBV4-3 with TRBJ2-6, with 7 bases matching TRBD1. J gave up 3 bases and V 4 bases, and 6 bases lay outside the gene matches. This CDR3 has 16 amino acids. Germline loops: CDR1 LGHNA, CDR2 YSLEER. This CDR3 is CASSPQGEGGANVLTF. CDR3 in DNA: TGCGCCAGCAGCCCGCAGGGGGAAGGTGGGGCCAACGTCCTGACTTTC.

The V call is TRBV19, the J call TRBJ2-7, with 11 nucleotides matching TRBD1. Germline trimming cut 6 bases from V and 7 bases from J; bases unmatched to any gene: 5. CDR1 and CDR2 (germline): LNHDA, SQIVND (reference sequence). CDR3 length: 13 residues. The DNA for the CDR3 is TGTGCCAGTAGCGGACAGGGGGCAAGGGAGCAGTACTTC. Protein product: CASSGQGAREQYF.

The genes are TRBV10-3 and TRBJ1-2; perhaps TRBD1 as D (6 bases). This CDR3 contains 14 residues. Germline CDR1 and CDR2: ENHRY and SYGVKD. The germline V and J ends were trimmed by 11 bases and 2 bases, with 18 bases remaining between them. The CDR3 bases are TGTGCCGCTCGAAGGGGGGGACAAAACTATGGCTACACCTTC. Translated, it gives CAARRGGQNYGYTF.

The genes are TRBV19 and TRBJ1-1; tentatively, D is TRBD1 (5 bases). V lost 3 bases and J lost 5, with 10 bases in between. The CDR3 consists of 13 residues. Germline loops: CDR1 LNHDA, CDR2 SQIVND (reference sequence). The CDR3 protein is CASSMQGSTEAFF. The CDR3 nucleotides read TGTGCCAGTAGTATGCAGGGAAGTACTGAAGCTTTCTTT.

The chain couples TRBV7-3 to TRBJ2-7; TRBD2 might be the D (6 bases). The CDR3 is 15 residues long. In germline, CDR1 is SGHTA, CDR2 FQGTGA. The ends were cut back, 5 bases at V and 5 bases at J, with 19 bases in the middle. The CDR3 DNA is TGTGCCAGCAGCCAGATGGCGGGAACAATCCACGAGCAGTACTTC. Its translation is CASSQMAGTIHEQYF.

V and J are TRBV9 and TRBJ1-2; maybe TRBD1 (5 bases). Trimming pared 0 bases from V and 5 bases from J, leaving 17 bases between. This CDR3 has 16 residues. CDR1 is SGDLS, CDR2 YYNGEE, per germline. The CDR3 DNA reads as TGTGCCAGCAGCGTAGAGCCAGGCCGGGGGGGGTATGGCTACACCTTC. Encoded protein: CASSVEPGRGGYGYTF.

This clone was seen only once. The chain combines TRBV19 with TRBJ2-1, with TRBD2 matching over 8 bases. The germline V gene encodes CDR1 LNHDA and CDR2 SQIVND (reference sequence). After removal of 6 bases from V and 4 bases from J, the junction contained 5 bases not matched to a gene. CDR3 size: 14 residues. As DNA, the CDR3 is TGTGCCAGTAGGAGCGGGAGAGCTTACAATGAGCAGTTCTTC. Translation: CASRSGRAYNEQFF.

The chain combines TRBV27 with TRBJ1-5; no firm D call. This CDR3 is built from 14 residues. The germline V and J ends were trimmed by 9 bases and 6 bases, with 18 bases remaining between them. Germline V gene sequence: CDR1 MNHEY, CDR2 SMNVEV (reference sequence). CDR3 nucleotides: TGTGCCAGTAGCCAGGAGGGTCGTGCTCAGCCCCAGCATTTT. It translates to CASSQEGRAQPQHF.

This chain joins TRBV13 and TRBJ2-3; 12 bases agree with TRBD2. The CDR3 extends over 16 amino acids. Losses at the gene ends were 5 bases for V and 6 bases for J; bases not matched to a gene: 9. Germline V gives CDR1 PRHDT, CDR2 FYEKMQ (reference sequence). This CDR3 is CASSQRTSGTRDTQYF. The CDR3 coding sequence is TGTGCCAGCAGCCAAAGGACTAGCGGGACTCGGGATACGCAGTATTTT.

The V gene is TRBV30, the J gene TRBJ2-5, with 8 bases that match TRBD1. V was pared by 2 bases and J by 3 bases, with 8 bases of the junction left unmatched. The V gene's germline CDR1 is GTSNPN and CDR2 SVGIG (reference sequence). The CDR3 has 15 residues. CDR3 sequence reads: CAWSKDRGGKETQYF. CDR3 nucleotide sequence: TGTGCCTGGAGTAAAGACAGGGGTGGCAAAGAGACCCAGTACTTC.

The chain links TRBV10-3 to TRBJ2-2; 8 bases align to TRBD2. CDR3 length: 18 amino acids. V lost 2 bases and J lost 1; bases outside the gene matches: 9. Germline lookup yields CDR1 ENHRY and CDR2 SYGVKD. The chain's CDR3 is CAISEPAGAGGNTGELFF. In DNA, the CDR3 is TGTGCCATCAGTGAGCCCGCAGGGGCGGGGGGGAACACCGGGGAGCTGTTTTTT.

The gene calls are TRBV11-3 and TRBJ2-7; a weak D match, TRBD2 (6 bases). With 0 bases removed from V and 2 bases from J, the gap between germline ends came to 14 bases. Germline loops: CDR1 SGHNT, CDR2 YENEEA. The CDR3 totals 16 residues. The CDR3 sequence is CASSLDTEGGPYEQYF. The DNA of the CDR3 is TGTGCCAGCAGCTTAGATACTGAGGGAGGACCCTACGAGCAGTACTTC.

The count of this clone is one. The rearrangement joins TRBV6-5 to TRBJ2-1; D unresolved. Trimming removed 6 bases from V and 6 bases from J, with 6 bases in between. CDR3 length: 11 amino acids. The germline V gene has CDR1 MNHEY and CDR2 SVGAGI. CDR3 residues: CASSKLNEQFF. DNA for the CDR3: TGTGCCAGCAGCAAACTCAATGAGCAGTTCTTC.